This T cell receptor (beta chain) was sequenced for a study of tissue T cells after allogeneic stem cell transplantation (dated by TCRdb to the early 2020s). At the level of the whole study: TCR beta repertoires were profiled across many tissues obtained from research autopsies of patients with and without GVHD, as well as in mouse models of GVHD. The human part of the study was a prospective observational study with no blinding and no randomization. Study-wide findings and limitations: Blood and spleen T cells captured only a limited portion of the TCR repertoire detected in tissues, in both patients and mice. The patient cohort was small and varied clinically, and sampling depth was recognized as a limitation. Within patients, how anatomically similar tissues were was a major factor shaping TCR repertoire composition, regardless of disease or transplant status. The study did not establish which tissue TCRs were alloreactive or antigen-specific, and some clones may have been host cells that persisted. Only a few T cell clones appeared in more than one patient, yet motif-based clustering showed tissue-specific repertoire signatures that were shared between patients.

Explained via the paper, the time point label denotes: mouse harvest day 14 after allogeneic transplant. Each mouse graft, delivered by tail vein injection, combined 10^6 splenic CD5+ T cells with 10^7 T-cell-depleted bone marrow cells. Mouse GVHD was modeled in a major MHC-mismatch B6 (H2b) into BALB/c (H2d) model, with tissues profiled at day 7 or 14. On day 7 or 14 post-transplant, mouse tissues and retro-orbital blood were harvested with separate sterile tools for each animal, and livers were flushed before harvest. Before genomic DNA isolation with the DNeasy Blood & Tissue Kit, mouse tissues were minced using razor blades in buffered saline. On this clone itself: The antigen it recognizes is unknown. This is a murine receptor, so its gene nomenclature and germline sequences are mouse based.

Library method: the immunoSEQ multiplex PCR assay. TCRbeta CDR3 sequencing was done by Adaptive Biotechnologies at survey depth, reporting CDR3 sequences, V/J genes, productive frequency and template counts. Amplification of TCR beta CDR3 regions started from genomic DNA instead of RNA. As for how the authors treated the data: Jensen-Shannon divergence was used to quantify pairwise repertoire overlap between tissues, with a value of 1 meaning complete divergence and a value of 0 meaning identical repertoires. Tissues were clustered by single-linkage agglomerative hierarchical clustering of pairwise JSD values and displayed as dendrograms. GLIPH2 was run on all patient samples with simulation_depth 1000, kmer_min_depth 3, cdr3_length_cutoff 8, keeping groups with more than two unique CDR3s. In a standardized tissue-overlap score, Jaccard GLIPH-group overlap across patients was extrapolated to a standard repertoire size of 1000 clones. Linear mixed-effect models, with tissue as a fixed effect and individual as a random effect, were used to test how diversity related to clinical or experimental variables. TCRdb mirrors the immuneACCESS table, restricted to in-frame sequences. Some clones are absent from its copies; in checked studies, under half trace to an unresolved V gene, and the reason for the others is unknown. Clone size and the V and J calls come from that table; the DNA yielded D and trimming. The sample yields 2,500 to 3,500 clones; over 45% were counted once. The ten largest clones represent approximately 16% of the sample.

The specimen was gut tissue. The source of this sequence is a female BALB/c mouse given C57BL/6 T cells with graft-versus-host disease after an allogeneic hematopoietic cell transplant.

The CDR3 reads CEAAQQGTDYTF. The covered CDR3 bases are TGTGAAGCAGCTCAACAGGGAACCGACTACACC. The rearrangement joined TRBV16 to TRBJ1-2; the best D guess is TRBD1, with 6 bases matching. The read terminates 1 residue before the CDR3 end, so the remaining end is supplied by the germline J gene. For CDR1 and CDR2, the germline V gene lists SGHSA and FRNQAP. The CDR3, from cysteine to phenylalanine, totals 12 residues. Sequencing covers 33 bases of the CDR3, shown here with the frame starting at base 1.